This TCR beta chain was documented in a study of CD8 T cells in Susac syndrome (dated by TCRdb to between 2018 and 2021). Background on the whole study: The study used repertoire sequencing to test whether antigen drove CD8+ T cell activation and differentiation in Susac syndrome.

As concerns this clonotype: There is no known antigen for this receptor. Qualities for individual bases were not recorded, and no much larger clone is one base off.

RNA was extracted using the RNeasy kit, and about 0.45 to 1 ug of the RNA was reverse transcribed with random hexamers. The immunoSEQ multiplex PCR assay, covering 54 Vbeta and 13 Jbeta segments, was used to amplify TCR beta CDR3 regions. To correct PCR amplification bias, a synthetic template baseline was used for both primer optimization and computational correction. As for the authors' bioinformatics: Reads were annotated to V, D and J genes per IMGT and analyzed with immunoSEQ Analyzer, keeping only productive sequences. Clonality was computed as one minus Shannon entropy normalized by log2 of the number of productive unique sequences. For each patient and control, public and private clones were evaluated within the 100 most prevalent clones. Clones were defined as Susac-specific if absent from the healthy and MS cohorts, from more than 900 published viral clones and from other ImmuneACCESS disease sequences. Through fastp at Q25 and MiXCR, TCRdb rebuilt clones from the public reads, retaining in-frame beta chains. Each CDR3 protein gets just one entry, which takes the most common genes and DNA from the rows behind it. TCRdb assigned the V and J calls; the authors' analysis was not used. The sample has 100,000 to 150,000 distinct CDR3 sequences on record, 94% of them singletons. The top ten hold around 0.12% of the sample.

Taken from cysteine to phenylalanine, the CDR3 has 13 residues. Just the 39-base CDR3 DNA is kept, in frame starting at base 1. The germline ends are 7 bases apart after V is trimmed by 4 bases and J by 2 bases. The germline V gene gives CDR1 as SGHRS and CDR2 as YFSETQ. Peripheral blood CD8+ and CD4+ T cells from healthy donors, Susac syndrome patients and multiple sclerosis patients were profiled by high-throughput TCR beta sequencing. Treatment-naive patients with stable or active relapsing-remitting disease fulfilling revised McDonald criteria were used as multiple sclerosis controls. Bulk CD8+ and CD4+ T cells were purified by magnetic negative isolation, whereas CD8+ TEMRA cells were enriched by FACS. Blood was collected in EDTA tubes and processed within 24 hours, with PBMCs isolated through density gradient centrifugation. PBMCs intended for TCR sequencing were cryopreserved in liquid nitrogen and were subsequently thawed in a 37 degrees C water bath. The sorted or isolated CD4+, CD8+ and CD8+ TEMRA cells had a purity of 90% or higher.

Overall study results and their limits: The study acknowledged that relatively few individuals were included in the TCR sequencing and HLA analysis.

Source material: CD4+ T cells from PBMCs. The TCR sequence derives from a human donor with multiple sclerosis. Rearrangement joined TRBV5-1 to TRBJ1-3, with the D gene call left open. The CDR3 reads CASSVRTGNTIYF. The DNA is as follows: TGCGCCAGCAGCGTCCGGACTGGAAACACCATATATTTT.